This T cell receptor (beta chain) comes out of a study of cytomegalovirus exposure and HLA in healthy donors. Overall study: Earlier findings included roughly 100 million unique TCR beta sequences obtained from 150 million to 200 million T cells.

Nominally healthy donors were sampled, though unrecorded immune exposures were likely. Primers: 60 Vbeta forward and 13 Jbeta reverse. Generated by immunoSEQ multiplex PCR, the TCRdb table keeps only in-frame clones and is missing some. The sample holds about 110,000 clones, 65% to 80% seen once. Whole-study results and caveats: In a later analysis, the majority of CMV-associated beta chains seemingly showed HLA restriction.

The CDR3 extends over 16 amino acids. In germline, CDR1 is MGHRA, CDR2 YSYEKL. The ends lost 4 bases at V and 3 bases at J; junction bases unmatched: 4. Concerning this clone: Its antigen is as yet unknown. The sample carries other DNA sequences with the same CDR3.

This chain joins TRBV4-1 and TRBJ2-2; 11 bases match TRBD1. The receptor was derived from a man in his 60s in good health and CMV-seronegative. Sequenced material: PBMCs. In DNA form, the CDR3 reads TGCGCCAGCAGCCTCCCGGACAGGGGGCACACCGGGGAGCTGTTTTTT. This gives the protein CASSLPDRGHTGELFF.